The clone carrying this TCR beta chain appeared a few times. The data are from a study of OX40 agonist ivuxolimab in advanced cancers. Here immunoSEQ multiplex PCR was the method, and the copy in TCRdb shows in-frame clones only, minus some. The sample has about 48,000 clones; over 80% are singletons. The TCR was taken from an adult with an advanced solid tumor such as melanoma, head and neck, liver or kidney cancer. This sample comprised CD4+ or CD8+ T cells sorted from blood, obtained in a trial of the OX40 agonist ivuxolimab.

CDR3 residues: CAWSVERTGVAFF. CDR3 DNA sequence: TGTGCCTGGAGTGTAGAAAGGACAGGGGTGGCTTTCTTT. The gene calls are TRBV30 and TRBJ1-1; 9 nucleotides match TRBD1. The CDR3 length is 13 residues. CDR1 is GTSNPN and CDR2 is SVGIG in the germline V gene (reference sequence). V lost 0 bases, J lost 11 bases, and 7 bases stayed unmatched.